The T cell receptor beta chain under discussion was sequenced for a study of T-cell memory formation after mild COVID-19 (dated by TCRdb to about 2021). General notes on the study: Most TCR sequence clusters were specific to one of the two donors. In a couple of donors, T-cell clones that expanded and contracted after mild COVID-19 were tracked by sequencing TCRalpha and TCRbeta repertoires over time. Two young, previously healthy adult volunteers, one female and one male, were included in the cohort.

The CDR3 sequence holds 16 residues, the cysteine and phenylalanine included. The sequence is cut down to CDR3 DNA, 48 bases in frame from base 1. CDR1 and CDR2, looked up from the germline V gene, are SGHTA and FQGNSA. The V end gives up 5 bases and the J end 7 bases, leaving 13 bases in the junction not matched to a gene. The run used an Illumina NovaSeq 6000. TCRalpha and TCRbeta cDNA libraries were constructed by 5'RACE with constant-segment primers, with sample barcodes and unique molecular identifiers being introduced. RNA was extracted from every sample with Trizol reagent. Library amplification was performed in two PCR steps, and a second sample barcode and Illumina TruSeq adapters were introduced in the second step. The libraries were sequenced on an Illumina NovaSeq using 2 x 150 bp paired-end reads. From the authors' description of their analysis: Reads were demultiplexed and collapsed into UMI-guided consensus sequences with migec v1.2.7. Using mixcr v2.1.11, UMI consensuses were aligned to TRA and TRB V and J templates and then assembled into clonotypes. A clonotype was counted as expanded or contracted only when both edgeR and NoisET called the clonotype significant, with the noise models trained on biological replicates. For edgeR calls, a false discovery rate-adjusted p below 0.01 and a log2 fold-change threshold of 1 were applied. As an exploratory analysis of dynamics, PCA with hierarchical clustering was applied to max-normalized trajectories of the 1000 most abundant clonotypes. The CD4 or CD8 phenotype of responding clones was assigned using the separately sequenced CD4+ and CD8+ repertoires. The public reads were run again by TCRdb, first through fastp at Q25 and then through MiXCR, and only productive beta chains were kept. Entries that share a CDR3 protein sequence are merged under the most common genes and DNA. It is TCRdb's table, rather than the study itself, that gives the V and J calls and clone size. The sample contains hundreds of thousands of distinct CDR3 sequences, approximately 15% of them found a single time. The ten largest clones capture 20% to 25% of the sample.

PBMCs were isolated by Ficoll-Paque density gradient centrifugation. Study-wide findings and limitations: Clones contracting from day 15 to 85 had balanced CD4/CD8 phenotypes, while a second wave expanding from day 15 to 37 was biased towards CD4+. SARS-CoV-2 specificity of the second-wave clones peaking on day 37 was not confirmed. Contracting CD4+ clones turned up mainly in the CM and EM memory subsets, whereas EMRA was where CD8+ clones were enriched. Only two mild cases were covered in the study, and larger cohorts including severe cases with pre-infection samples were considered necessary. Some responding clones were detected in pre-infection memory, which suggested that pre-existing cross-reactive memory T cells had joined the SARS-CoV-2 response.

This clonotype was seen only a few times. It lacks a known antigen. No much larger clonotype is one base removed from it; base qualities were not supplied. The V and J genes are TRBV7-2 and TRBJ2-5; TRBD2 aligns with 10 central bases. The source is a man in his late teens or twenties who had mild COVID-19 (a few samples of this study predate the infection). The sample titles of this study are shuffled in the database, so cell type and time point are left out; the donor was told from shared clones. Sequencing was performed on PBMCs or a T cell subset sorted from them (not recorded which). CDR3 sequence: CASSPGTSGTRGTQYF. In nucleotides, the sequence is TGTGCCAGCAGCCCCGGAACTAGCGGGACTCGGGGGACCCAGTACTTC.